What follows describes a single T cell receptor (beta chain). This clonotype came up many times. Its target antigen remains unknown. No quality values exist for individual bases; no much larger clone is one base distant. The time point label here, explained by the study, means: persistent/refractory GD, antithyroid drugs over 5 years with positive TRAb. RNA was extracted from PBMCs in TRIzol for both TCR sequencing and RNA sequencing. The diagnosis of Graves' disease was made according to American Thyroid Association guidelines. Recruitment of patients was carried out at an endocrinology department in Xi'an, China. From each patient, around 8.3 milliliters of peripheral blood was collected into an EDTA anticoagulant tube. Ficoll Paque Plus density gradient separation was used to isolate PBMCs, and no further T cell sorting was performed. An Agilent 2100 Bioanalyzer and agarose gel were used to check RNA quality, while a NanoDrop 2000 measured RNA concentration.

These data originate in a study of regulatory T cells in long-lasting Graves disease listed by TCRdb under 2021. General notes on the study: Persistent Graves' disease was defined as persistently positive TSH receptor autoantibodies together with antithyroid drug treatment for over 5 years. Persistent Graves' disease patients were compared with newly diagnosed Graves' disease patients by peripheral blood TCR sequencing and RNA sequencing. The study took place in China and was registered as a clinical trial. A total of about 35 samples underwent TCR sequencing, from roughly 13 patients with persistent Graves' disease and 20 patients with newly diagnosed Graves' disease. On average, persistent Graves' disease patients in the clinical cohort had been on antithyroid drugs for approximately ten years.

The receptor library was made with multiplex PCR. For sequencing, an Illumina HiSeq 4000 was employed. TCR beta libraries were built with iRepertoire HTBI primers and Arm-PCR amplification of CDR3 regions. Before sequencing, the PCR products underwent gel purification. The authors' pipeline ran thus. Gene usage analysis of CDR3 amino acid clonotypes relied on the 60 to 65 TRBV and fewer than 15 TRBJ segments identified across samples. COPE and FqMerger were used to merge the filtered high-quality paired reads into contigs. BLAST was used to align contigs to IMGT TRBV, TRBD and TRBJ reference genes, with CDR3 defined following IMGT. Clonotypes above 0.1% frequency were classified as highly expanded clones. Repertoire diversity was measured by Shannon entropy, and V-J evenness by the Gini coefficient. Public clonotypes were defined as clonotypes shared by more than one individual. TCRdb reprocessing: public reads trimmed at Q25 with fastp, clones called with MiXCR, in-frame beta chains kept. Merged by CDR3 protein, the rows form single entries marked with the most common genes and DNA. The V and J calls were not made by the authors but by TCRdb's processing. This sample gives over 300,000 distinct CDR3 sequences in total; around 20% of them show up just once. Clones ranked in the top ten supply around 30% of the sample.

Broader findings and caveats from the paper: TRBV28, TRBJ1-2 and TRBJ2-5 were preferentially used in persistent disease, while TRBV20-1 and TRBJ2-1 were favored in newly diagnosed disease. Sequencing and analysis were restricted to the TCR beta chain. Patients with persistent disease shared more public clonotypes (roughly 2,900) than newly diagnosed patients did (about 1,000). Persistent Graves' disease patients showed lower TCR Shannon entropy and fewer highly expanded clones than newly diagnosed patients, suggesting clonal expansion. The study examined only peripheral blood because the primary lesion, thyroid tissue, could not be accessed. The authors noted that the small sample size was a limitation that may lower accuracy.

V loses 4 bases at its end and J loses 1 base; junction bases beyond the gene matches: 8. Per the germline V gene, MNHNS is the CDR1 and SASEGT is the CDR2. The CDR3 starts with the cysteine, ends with the phenylalanine, and has 18 residues. Of all the DNA, just the CDR3 is kept, 54 bases in frame from base 1. This clonotype originated in a female donor with Graves disease. Here the sequenced sample was peripheral blood mononuclear cells (PBMCs), taken when the disease was refractory, from a patient treated with antithyroid drugs. This sequence uses TRBV6-1 and TRBJ1-5, and 12 junction bases match TRBD1. The encoded CDR3 is CASSVGTGGALSNQPQHF. The DNA is as follows: TGTGCCAGCAGTGTCGGGACAGGGGGCGCGTTGAGCAATCAGCCCCAGCATTTT.